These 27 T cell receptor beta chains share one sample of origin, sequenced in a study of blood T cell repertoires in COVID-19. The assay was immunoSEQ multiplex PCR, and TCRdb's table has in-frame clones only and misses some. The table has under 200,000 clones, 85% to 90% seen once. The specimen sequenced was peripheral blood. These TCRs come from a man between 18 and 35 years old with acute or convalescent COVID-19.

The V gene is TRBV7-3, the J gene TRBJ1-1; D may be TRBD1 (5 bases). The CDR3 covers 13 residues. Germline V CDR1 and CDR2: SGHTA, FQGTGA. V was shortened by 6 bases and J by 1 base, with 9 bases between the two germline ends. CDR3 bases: TGTGCCAGCAGTCAGGACACGAACACTGAAGCTTTCTTT. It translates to CASSQDTNTEAFF.

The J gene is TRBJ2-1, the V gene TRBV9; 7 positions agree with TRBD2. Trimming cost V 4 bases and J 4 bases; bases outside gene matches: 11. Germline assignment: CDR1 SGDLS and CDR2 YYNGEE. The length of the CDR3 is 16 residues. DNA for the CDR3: TGTGCCAGCAGCTCCCCGGTATGGGGGGGGTACAATGAGCAGTTCTTC. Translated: CASSSPVWGGYNEQFF.

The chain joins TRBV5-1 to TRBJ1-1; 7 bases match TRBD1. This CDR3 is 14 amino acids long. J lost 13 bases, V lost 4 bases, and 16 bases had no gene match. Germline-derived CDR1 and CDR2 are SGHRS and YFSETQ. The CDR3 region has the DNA TGCGCCAGCAGCCTCAACCCGGGACAGTCGAGTGGTTTCTTT. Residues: CASSLNPGQSSGFF. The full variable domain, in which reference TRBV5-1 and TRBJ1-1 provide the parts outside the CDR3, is KAGVTQTPRYLIKTRGQQVTLSCSPISGHRSVSWYQQTPGQGLQFLFEYFSETQRNKGNFPGRFSGRQFSNSRSEMNVSTLELGDSALYLCASSLNPGQSSGFFGQGTRLTVV.

CDR3 DNA sequence: TGTGCCAGCAGTTTATCACAGGGGAGGACTGAAGCTTTCTTT. Translated: CASSLSQGRTEAFF. The chain employs TRBV27 and TRBJ1-1; 7 positions match TRBD1. The V gene's germline CDR1 is MNHEY and CDR2 SMNVEV (reference sequence). The CDR3 loop spans 14 amino acids. V dropped 0 bases and J dropped 5; count of bases not matched to a gene: 3.

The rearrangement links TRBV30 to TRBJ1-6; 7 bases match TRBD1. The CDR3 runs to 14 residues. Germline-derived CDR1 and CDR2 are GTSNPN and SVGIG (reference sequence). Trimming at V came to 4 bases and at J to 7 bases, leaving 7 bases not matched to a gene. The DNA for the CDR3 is TGTGCCTGGAAAACAGGGGCCTGGAATTCACCCCTCCACTTT. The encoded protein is CAWKTGAWNSPLHF.

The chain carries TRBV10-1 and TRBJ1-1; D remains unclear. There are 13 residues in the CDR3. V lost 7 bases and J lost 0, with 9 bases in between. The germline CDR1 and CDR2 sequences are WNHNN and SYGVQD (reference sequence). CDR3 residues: CASKFGVNTEAFF. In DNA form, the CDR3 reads TGCGCCAGCAAATTCGGGGTGAACACTGAAGCTTTCTTT.

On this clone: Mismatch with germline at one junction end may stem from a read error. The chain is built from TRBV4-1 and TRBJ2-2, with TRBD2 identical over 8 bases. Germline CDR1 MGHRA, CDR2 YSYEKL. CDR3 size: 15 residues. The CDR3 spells CARSGAGGAPGELFF. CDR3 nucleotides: TGCGCCCGCAGCGGGGCCGGGGGGGCCCCCGGGGAGCTGTTTTTT.

The DNA of the CDR3 is TGTGCCAGCAGTGAATCTCCCACAAGCAATCAGCCCCAGCATTTT. Protein product: CASSESPTSNQPQHF. The V call is TRBV6-1, the J call TRBJ1-5; D is unclear. There are 15 residues in the CDR3. With 2 bases removed from V and 1 base from J, the gap between germline ends came to 9 bases. The germline CDR1 and CDR2 sequences are MNHNS and SASEGT.

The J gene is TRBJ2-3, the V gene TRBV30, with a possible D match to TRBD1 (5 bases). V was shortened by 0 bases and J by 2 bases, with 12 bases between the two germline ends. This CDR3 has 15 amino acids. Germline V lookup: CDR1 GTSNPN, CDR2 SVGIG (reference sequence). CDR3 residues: CAWSVGQGNTDTQYF. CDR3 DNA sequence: TGTGCCTGGAGTGTCGGGCAGGGTAACACAGATACGCAGTATTTT.

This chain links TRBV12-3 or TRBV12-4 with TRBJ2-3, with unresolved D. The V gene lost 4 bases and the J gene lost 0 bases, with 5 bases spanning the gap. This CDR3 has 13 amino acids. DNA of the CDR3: TGTGCCAGCAGTTGGCAGAGCACAGATACGCAGTATTTT. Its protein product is CASSWQSTDTQYF.

The chain's CDR3 is CASSPQGRSYGYTF. In DNA form, the CDR3 reads TGTGCCAGCAGCCCACAGGGGCGCTCCTATGGCTACACCTTC. The rearrangement links TRBV14 to TRBJ1-2, with 7 bases fitting TRBD1. The CDR3 has 14 residues. Germline lookup yields CDR1 SGHDN and CDR2 FVKESK. J lost 4 bases, V lost 4 bases, and 6 bases had no gene match.

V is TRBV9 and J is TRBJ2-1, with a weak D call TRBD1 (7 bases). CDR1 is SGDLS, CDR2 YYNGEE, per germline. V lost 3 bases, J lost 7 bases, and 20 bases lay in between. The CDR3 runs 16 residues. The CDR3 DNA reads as TGTGCCAGCAGCGCCAGACAGGGAGGTTTGGGGAATGAGCAGTTCTTC. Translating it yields CASSARQGGLGNEQFF.

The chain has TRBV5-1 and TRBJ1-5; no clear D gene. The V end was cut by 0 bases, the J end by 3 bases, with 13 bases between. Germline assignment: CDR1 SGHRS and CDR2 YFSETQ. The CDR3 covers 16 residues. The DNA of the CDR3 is TGCGCCAGCAGCTTGGTCCCCCTCGGGAACAATCAGCCCCAGCATTTT. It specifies CASSLVPLGNNQPQHF.

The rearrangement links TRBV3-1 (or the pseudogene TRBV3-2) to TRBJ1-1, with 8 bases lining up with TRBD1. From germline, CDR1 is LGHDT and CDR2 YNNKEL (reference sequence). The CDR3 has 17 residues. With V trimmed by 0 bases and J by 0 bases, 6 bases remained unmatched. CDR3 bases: TGTGCCAGCAGCCAAGATTGGACAGGGCAAATGAACACTGAAGCTTTCTTT. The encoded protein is CASSQDWTGQMNTEAFF.

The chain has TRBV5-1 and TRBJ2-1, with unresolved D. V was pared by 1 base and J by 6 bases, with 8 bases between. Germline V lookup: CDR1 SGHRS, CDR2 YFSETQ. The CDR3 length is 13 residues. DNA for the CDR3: TGCGCCAGCAGCTTGTATCCGTCCAATGAGCAGTTCTTC. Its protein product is CASSLYPSNEQFF.

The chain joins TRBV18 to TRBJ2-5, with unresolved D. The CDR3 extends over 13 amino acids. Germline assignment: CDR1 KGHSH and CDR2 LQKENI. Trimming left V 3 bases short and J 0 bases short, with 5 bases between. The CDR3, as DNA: TGTGCCAGCTCACCCGGAGACCAAGAGACCCAGTACTTC. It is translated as CASSPGDQETQYF.

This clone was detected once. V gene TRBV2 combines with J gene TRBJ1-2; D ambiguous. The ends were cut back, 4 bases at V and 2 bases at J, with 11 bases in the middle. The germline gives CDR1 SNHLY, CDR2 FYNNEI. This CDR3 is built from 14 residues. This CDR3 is CASSGNSRNYGYTF. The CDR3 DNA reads TGTGCCAGCAGTGGAAACAGCCGGAACTATGGCTACACCTTC.

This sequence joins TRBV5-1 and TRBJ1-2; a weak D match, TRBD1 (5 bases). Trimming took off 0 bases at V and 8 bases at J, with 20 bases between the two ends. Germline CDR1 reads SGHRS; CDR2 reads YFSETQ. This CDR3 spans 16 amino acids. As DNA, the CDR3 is TGCGCCAGCAGCTTGGTTGTGACAGAAAACGTACGCGGCTACACCTTC. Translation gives CASSLVVTENVRGYTF.

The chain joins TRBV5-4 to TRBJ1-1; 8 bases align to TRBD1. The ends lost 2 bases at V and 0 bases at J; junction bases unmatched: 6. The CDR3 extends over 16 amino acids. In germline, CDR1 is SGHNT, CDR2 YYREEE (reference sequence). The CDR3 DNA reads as TGTGCCAGCAGCTTCGGACAGGGCGCTATGAACACTGAAGCTTTCTTT. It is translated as CASSFGQGAMNTEAFF.

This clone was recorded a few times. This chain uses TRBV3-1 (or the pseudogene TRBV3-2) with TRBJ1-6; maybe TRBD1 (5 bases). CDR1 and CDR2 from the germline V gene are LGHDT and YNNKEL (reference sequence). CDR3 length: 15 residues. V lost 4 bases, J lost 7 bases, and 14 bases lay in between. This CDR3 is CASSPRSGGNSPLHF. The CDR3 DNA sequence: TGTGCCAGCAGCCCGAGGAGCGGGGGGAATTCACCCCTCCACTTT.

The CDR3: CASSLFGIDTEAFF. The CDR3 DNA reads as TGTGCCAGCAGTTTATTCGGGATAGACACTGAAGCTTTCTTT. The V call is TRBV27, the J call TRBJ1-1; D unclear. Germline CDR1 reads MNHEY; CDR2 reads SMNVEV (reference sequence). This CDR3 has 14 residues. With 1 base removed from V and 3 bases from J, the gap between germline ends came to 9 bases.

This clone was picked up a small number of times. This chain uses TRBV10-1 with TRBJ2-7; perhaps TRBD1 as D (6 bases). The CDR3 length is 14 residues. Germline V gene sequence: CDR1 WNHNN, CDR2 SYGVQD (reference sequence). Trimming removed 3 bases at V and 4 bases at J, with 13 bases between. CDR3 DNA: TGCGCCAGCAGTGACCCAGGACAGACGTACGAGCAGTACGTC. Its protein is CASSDPGQTYEQYV.

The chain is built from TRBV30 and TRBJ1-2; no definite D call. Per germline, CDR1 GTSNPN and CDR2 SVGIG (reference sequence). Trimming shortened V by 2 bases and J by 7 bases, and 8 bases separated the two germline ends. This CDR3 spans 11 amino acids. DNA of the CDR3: TGTGCCTGGAGTACTACGGCTGGCTACACCTTC. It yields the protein CAWSTTAGYTF.

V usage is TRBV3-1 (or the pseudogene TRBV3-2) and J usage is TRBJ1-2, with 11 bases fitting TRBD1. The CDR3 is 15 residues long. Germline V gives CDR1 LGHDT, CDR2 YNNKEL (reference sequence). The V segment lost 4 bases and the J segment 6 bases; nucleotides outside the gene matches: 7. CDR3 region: CASSLRDRGLDGYTF. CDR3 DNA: TGTGCCAGCAGCCTACGGGACAGGGGGTTAGATGGCTACACCTTC.

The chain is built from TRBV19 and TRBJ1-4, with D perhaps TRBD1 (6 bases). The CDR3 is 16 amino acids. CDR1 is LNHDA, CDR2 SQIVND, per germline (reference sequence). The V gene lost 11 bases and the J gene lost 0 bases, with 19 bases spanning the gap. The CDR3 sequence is CACHRGGLPTNEKLFF. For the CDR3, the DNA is TGTGCCTGCCACCGGGGGGGGCTCCCAACTAATGAAAAACTGTTTTTT.

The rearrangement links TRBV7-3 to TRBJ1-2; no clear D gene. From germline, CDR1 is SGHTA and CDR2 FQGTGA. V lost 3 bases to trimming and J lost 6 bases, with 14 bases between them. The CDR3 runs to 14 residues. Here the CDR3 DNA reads TGTGCCAGCAGCTTTGGCCCGTTGGGCAATGGCTACACCTTC. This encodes CASSFGPLGNGYTF.

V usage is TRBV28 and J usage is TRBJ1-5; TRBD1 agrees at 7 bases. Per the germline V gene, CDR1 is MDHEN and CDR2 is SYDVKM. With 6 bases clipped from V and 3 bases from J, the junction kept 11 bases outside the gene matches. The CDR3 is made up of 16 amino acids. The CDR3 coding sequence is TGTGCCAGCAGGCTGGGGCGGGACAGACCCAATCAGCCCCAGCATTTT. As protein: CASRLGRDRPNQPQHF.